This entry lists 21 T cell receptor beta chains sequenced from one sample in a study of post-analysis software for immune sequencing data. Unique molecular identifiers were present in the TCR beta cDNA libraries. Each CDR3 protein gets one entry after TCRdb re-called the PCR reads with MiXCR. The sample contains just over 250,000 distinct CDR3 sequences, 36% of which appear only once. No antigen has been identified for these receptors. Broader study findings: Patients showed TRBV5-6, TRBV5-1 and TRBV20-1 among several TRBV segments more frequent than in controls.

Input material: blood. The receptors originated from a girl aged 10 to 17 with multiple sclerosis.

This clonotype was seen a handful of times. This chain links TRBV28 with TRBJ2-1, with no clear D. V was clipped by 3 bases and J by 7 bases, with 16 bases between them. Germline assignment: CDR1 MDHEN and CDR2 SYDVKM. This CDR3 comprises 15 residues. The CDR3 DNA reads as TGTGCCAGCAGTTTGATGACGGTTAGAGTAAATGAGCAGTTCTTC. Amino acid sequence: CASSLMTVRVNEQFF. Variable domain in full (rest from reference TRBV28 and TRBJ2-1): DVKVTQSSRYLVKRTGEKVFLECVQDMDHENMFWYRQDPGLGLRLIYFSYDVKMKEKGDIPEGYSVSREKKERFSLILESASTNQTSMYLCASSLMTVRVNEQFFGPGTRLTVL.

In its sample, this clonotype was seen many times. V usage is TRBV4-1 and J usage is TRBJ2-3, with TRBD2 identical over 12 bases. The germline gives CDR1 MGHRA, CDR2 YSYEKL. The trim removed 6 bases at V and 2 bases at J, leaving 6 bases unmatched. The CDR3 spans 16 residues. The CDR3 nucleotides are TGCGCCAGCAGTCTGACTAGCGGGGGACACACAGATACGCAGTATTTT. This gives the protein CASSLTSGGHTDTQYF.

This clonotype has more than one count but fewer than ten. The V and J genes are TRBV29-1 and TRBJ2-1, with D tentatively TRBD2 (6 bases). CDR1 is SQVTM, CDR2 ANQGSEA, per germline. Trimming left V 4 bases short and J 5 bases short, with 12 bases between. CDR3 length: 13 residues. The DNA of the CDR3 is TGCAGCGTTGGTAAGGACTACGACAATGAGCAGTTCTTC. Protein sequence: CSVGKDYDNEQFF.

The CDR3 spells CSCTGVTGELFF. The CDR3 nucleotides are TGCAGTTGTACAGGGGTAACCGGGGAGCTGTTTTTT. The V gene is TRBV20-1, the J gene TRBJ2-2, with 7 bases aligning to TRBD1. Germline-derived CDR1 and CDR2 are DFQATT and SNEGSKA (reference sequence). This CDR3 is built from 12 residues. J lost 5 bases, V lost 8 bases, and 5 bases had no gene match.

Points on this clonotype: This may be a read error, as it is one base from a much larger clone. V usage is TRBV27 and J usage is TRBJ2-1; the match to TRBD2 covers 12 bases. The end of the DNA fits TRBJ2-7 better, so the J call may be wrong. The germline V gene encodes CDR1 MNHEY and CDR2 SMNVEV (reference sequence). The CDR3 is made up of 17 amino acids. The CDR3 sequence: CASSLSLGLAGYNEQYF. The DNA of the CDR3 is TGTGCCAGCAGTTTATCGTTGGGACTAGCGGGTTACAATGAGCAGTACTTC.

About this clonotype itself: With a much larger clone just one base away, this may be a read error. The chain couples TRBV28 to TRBJ1-4, with D uncertain. CDR3 length: 12 amino acids. Germline V gene data show CDR1 as MDHEN and CDR2 as SYDVKM. The CDR3 protein is CASSSSNEKRFF. CDR3 bases: TGTGCCAGCAGTTCTTCTAATGAAAAACGGTTTTTT.

J is TRBJ1-1 and V is TRBV4-1; D possibly corresponds to TRBD1 (5 bases). The CDR3 is made up of 13 amino acids. The germline V gene has CDR1 MGHRA and CDR2 YSYEKL. Trimming took 1 base from V and 10 from J, leaving 13 bases between them. The CDR3 loop is CASSQATAGGAFF. The CDR3 nucleotides are TGCGCCAGCAGCCAAGCAACAGCCGGGGGAGCTTTCTTT.

In regard to this clonotype: Possible read error: a much larger clone is one base away. The genes are TRBV7-9 and TRBJ2-1, with TRBD2 identical over 12 bases. This CDR3 is built from 17 residues. Germline V gene sequence: CDR1 SEHNR, CDR2 FQNEAQ (reference sequence). CDR3 sequence reads: CASSSSRLAGAYNGQFF. CDR3 in DNA: TGTGCCAGCAGCTCCTCCCGACTAGCGGGAGCTTACAATGGGCAGTTCTTC.

The CDR3 DNA follows: TGTGCCAGCAGCTATACCGACGGGACAGGGGATGAAAAACTGTTTTTT. As protein: CASSYTDGTGDEKLFF. The rearrangement uses TRBV4-2 and TRBJ1-4; 10 bases are a match to TRBD1. Germline V lookup: CDR1 LGHNA, CDR2 YNFKEQ. This CDR3 region has 16 residues. The ends lost 5 bases at V and 6 bases at J; junction bases unmatched: 9.

This clonotype showed up many times. The chain recombines TRBV6-5 with TRBJ2-3; D is unresolved. In germline, CDR1 is MNHEY, CDR2 SVGAGI. The V end lost 2 bases, the J end lost 2 bases, and 5 bases lay between the germline ends. The CDR3 consists of 13 residues. CDR3 coding DNA: TGTGCCAGCAGTTACATGGCCACAGATACGCAGTATTTT. Translating it yields CASSYMATDTQYF.

The chain uses TRBV20-1 and TRBJ2-4; TRBD2 matches 12 bases. The DNA end is a closer match to TRBJ2-7, so the J assignment may be wrong. Germline CDR1 reads DFQATT; CDR2 reads SNEGSKA (reference sequence). CDR3 size: 17 residues. CDR3 DNA sequence: TGCAGTGCTAGCGGCGGACTAGCGGGAATAGAGTCCTACGAGCAGTACTTC. Protein product: CSASGGLAGIESYEQYF.

This clonotype was recorded at least ten times. One end of the junction varies from germline; a read error may be responsible. The V and J genes are TRBV20-1 and TRBJ1-6, with D perhaps matching TRBD1 (6 bases). CDR1 DFQATT and CDR2 SNEGSKA come from the germline V gene (reference sequence). This CDR3 spans 14 amino acids. The CDR3 DNA reads as TGCAGTGCCAGAGCGGGGGCGCTTAATTCACCCCTCCACTTT. This codes for CSARAGALNSPLHF.

This clonotype was detected only a few times. The chain recombines TRBV10-3 with TRBJ2-2; the D is unclear. The V end lost 2 bases, the J end lost 6 bases, and 7 bases lay between the germline ends. CDR1 and CDR2 (germline): ENHRY, SYGVKD. The CDR3 totals 13 residues. The CDR3 DNA sequence: TGTGCCATCAGTGAGGGCCTCCCCGGGGAGCTGTTTTTT. The encoded protein is CAISEGLPGELFF.

Note on this clonotype: This may be a read error: a much more frequent sequence differs by one nucleotide. The rearrangement links TRBV6-1 to TRBJ2-2; D might be TRBD1 or TRBD2, each matching 7 bases. The CDR3 is made up of 15 amino acids. Germline lookup yields CDR1 MNHNS and CDR2 SASEGT. The CDR3 sequence is CASVRQGGAPGERFF. CDR3 nucleotides: TGTGCCAGCGTTAGACAGGGAGGGGCCCCCGGGGAGCGGTTTTTT.

The gene calls are TRBV6-1 and TRBJ2-4, with 9 nucleotides matching TRBD1. The V gene's germline CDR1 is MNHNS and CDR2 SASEGT. The ends lost 7 bases at V and 4 bases at J; junction bases unmatched: 8. CDR3 length equals 15 residues. The CDR3, as DNA: TGTGCCAGCAACGGACCGGGACAGGGAAAAAACATTCAGTACTTC. Its translation is CASNGPGQGKNIQYF.

The J gene is TRBJ2-7, the V gene TRBV12-3 or TRBV12-4; the match to TRBD1 covers 8 bases. Unmatched junction bases numbered 3, after V lost 6 bases and J lost 5 bases. The CDR3 contains 12 residues. The DNA for the CDR3 is TGTGCCAGCAGCCGGACAGGGAACGAGCAGTACTTC. It codes for CASSRTGNEQYF.

The chain uses TRBV10-3 and TRBJ2-5, with 11 bases fitting TRBD2. V lost 10 bases to trimming and J lost 11 bases; unmatched junction nucleotides: 9. Germline V gene data show CDR1 as ENHRY and CDR2 as SYGVKD. The CDR3 loop spans 12 amino acids. In DNA form, the CDR3 reads TGTGCCACGACTAGCGGGGACAATGAGCAGTACTTC. This gives the protein CATTSGDNEQYF.

The chain employs TRBV15 and TRBJ2-5, with D hard to call. Per germline, CDR1 LNHNV and CDR2 YYDKDF (reference sequence). With 3 bases removed from V and 1 base from J, the gap between germline ends came to 12 bases. The CDR3 sequence is 15 residues long. CDR3 DNA sequence: TGTGCCACCAGCAGCGATGGACGGTCCCAAGAGACCCAGTACTTC. It translates to CATSSDGRSQETQYF. The variable domain in full, completed from reference TRBV15 and TRBJ2-5, reads DAMVIQNPRYQVTQFGKPVTLSCSQTLNHNVMYWYQQKSSQAPKLLFHYYDKDFNNEADTPDNFQSRRPNTSFCFLDIRSPGLGDTAMYLCATSSDGRSQETQYFGPGTRLLVL.

Notes on this clonotype: This may arise from a read error, as a much more abundant clone is one base away. The J gene is TRBJ2-3, the V gene TRBV12-3 or TRBV12-4, with 7 bases fitting TRBD2. CDR3 length equals 15 residues. CDR3 coding DNA: TGTGCCAGCAGTTTCGGGGGGATCAGCACAGATGCGCAGTATTTT. The encoded protein is CASSFGGISTDAQYF.

Remarks on this clonotype: Germline is not matched at one junction end, which may reflect a read error. This chain links TRBV9 with TRBJ1-1; D is uncertain. The CDR3 runs to 13 residues. Germline assignment: CDR1 SGDLS and CDR2 YYNGEE. For the CDR3, the DNA is TGTGCCAGCAGCAGCGGTCGTTACACTGAAGTTTTCTTT. Its translation is CASSSGRYTEVFF.

Of note for this clonotype: At one end, the junction sequence differs from germline, possibly due to a read error. The chain uses TRBV12-3 or TRBV12-4 and TRBJ1-1, with D unresolved. This CDR3 is built from 14 residues. The CDR3 is CAGSSQRMNTEAFF. Here the CDR3 DNA reads TGTGCCGGCAGTTCACAGAGGATGAACACTGAAGCTTTCTTT.